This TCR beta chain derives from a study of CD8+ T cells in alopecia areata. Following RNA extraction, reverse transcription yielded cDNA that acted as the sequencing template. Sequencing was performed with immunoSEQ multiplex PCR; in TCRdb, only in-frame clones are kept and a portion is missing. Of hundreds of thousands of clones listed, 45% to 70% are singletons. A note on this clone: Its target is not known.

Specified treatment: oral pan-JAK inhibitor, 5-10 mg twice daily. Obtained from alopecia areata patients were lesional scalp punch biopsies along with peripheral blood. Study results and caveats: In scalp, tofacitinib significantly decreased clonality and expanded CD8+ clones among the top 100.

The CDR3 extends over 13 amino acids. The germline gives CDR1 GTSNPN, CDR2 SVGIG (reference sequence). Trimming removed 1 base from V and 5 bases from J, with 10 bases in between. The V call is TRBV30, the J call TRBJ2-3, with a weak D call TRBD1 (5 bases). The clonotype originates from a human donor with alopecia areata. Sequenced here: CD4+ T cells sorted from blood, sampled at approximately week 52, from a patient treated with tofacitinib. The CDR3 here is CAWSDMGQDTQYF. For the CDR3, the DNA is TGTGCCTGGAGTGACATGGGGCAAGATACGCAGTATTTT.